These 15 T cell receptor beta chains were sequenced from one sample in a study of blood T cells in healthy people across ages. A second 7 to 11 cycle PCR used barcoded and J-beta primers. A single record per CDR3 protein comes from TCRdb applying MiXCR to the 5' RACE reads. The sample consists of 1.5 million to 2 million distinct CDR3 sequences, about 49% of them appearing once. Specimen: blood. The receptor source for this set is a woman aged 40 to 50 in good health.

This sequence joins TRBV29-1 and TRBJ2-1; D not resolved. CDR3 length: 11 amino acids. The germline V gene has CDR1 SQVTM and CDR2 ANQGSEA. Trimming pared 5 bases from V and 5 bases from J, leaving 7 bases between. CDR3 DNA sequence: TGCAGCGTTTCTGGTAACAATGAGCAGTTCTTC. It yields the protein CSVSGNNEQFF.

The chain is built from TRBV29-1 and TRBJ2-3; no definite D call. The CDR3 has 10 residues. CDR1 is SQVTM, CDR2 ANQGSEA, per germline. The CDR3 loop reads CITGTDTQYF. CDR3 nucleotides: TGCATTACAGGCACAGATACGCAGTATTTT.

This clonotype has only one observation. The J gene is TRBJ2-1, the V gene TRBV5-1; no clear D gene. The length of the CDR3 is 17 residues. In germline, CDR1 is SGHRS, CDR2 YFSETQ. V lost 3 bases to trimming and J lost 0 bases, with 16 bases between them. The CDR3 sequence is CASSYRPSSGSYNEQFF. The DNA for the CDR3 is TGCGCCAGCAGCTACCGACCGTCCTCGGGCTCCTACAATGAGCAGTTCTTC. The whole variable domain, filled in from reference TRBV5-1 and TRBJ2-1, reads KAGVTQTPRYLIKTRGQQVTLSCSPISGHRSVSWYQQTPGQGLQFLFEYFSETQRNKGNFPGRFSGRQFSNSRSEMNVSTLELGDSALYLCASSYRPSSGSYNEQFFGPGTRLTVL.

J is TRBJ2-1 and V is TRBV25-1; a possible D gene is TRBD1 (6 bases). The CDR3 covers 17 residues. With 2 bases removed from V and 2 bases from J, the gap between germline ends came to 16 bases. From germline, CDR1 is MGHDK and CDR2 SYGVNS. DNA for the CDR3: TGTGCCAGCAGTGAACTAAAAGGGGGTCAACCCTACAATGAGCAGTTCTTC. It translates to CASSELKGGQPYNEQFF.

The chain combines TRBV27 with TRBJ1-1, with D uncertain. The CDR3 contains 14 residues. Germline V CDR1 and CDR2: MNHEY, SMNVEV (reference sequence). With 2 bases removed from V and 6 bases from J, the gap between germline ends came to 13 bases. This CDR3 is CASSLDRWYSEAFF. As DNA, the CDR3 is TGTGCCAGCAGTTTAGACCGGTGGTACTCTGAAGCTTTCTTT.

CDR3 nucleotides: TGCGCCAGCAGCGCGGGACTAGTGGGAGAGACCCAGTACTTC. Encoded protein: CASSAGLVGETQYF. The chain employs TRBV5-1 and TRBJ2-5; 8 nucleotides agree with TRBD2. J lost 4 bases, V lost 4 bases, and 6 bases had no gene match. This CDR3 has 14 amino acids. Germline values: CDR1 SGHRS, CDR2 YFSETQ.

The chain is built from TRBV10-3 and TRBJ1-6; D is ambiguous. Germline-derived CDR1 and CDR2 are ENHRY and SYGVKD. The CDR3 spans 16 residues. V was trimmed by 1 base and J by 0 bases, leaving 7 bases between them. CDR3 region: CAISELESSYNSPLHF. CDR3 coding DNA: TGTGCCATCAGTGAGTTAGAGAGCTCCTATAATTCACCCCTCCACTTT.

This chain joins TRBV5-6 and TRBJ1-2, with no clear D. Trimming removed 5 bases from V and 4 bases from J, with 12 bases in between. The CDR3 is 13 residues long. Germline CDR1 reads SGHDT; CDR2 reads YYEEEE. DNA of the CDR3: TGTGCCAGCAGTACGCCCAGTGGCTATGGCTACACCTTC. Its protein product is CASSTPSGYGYTF.

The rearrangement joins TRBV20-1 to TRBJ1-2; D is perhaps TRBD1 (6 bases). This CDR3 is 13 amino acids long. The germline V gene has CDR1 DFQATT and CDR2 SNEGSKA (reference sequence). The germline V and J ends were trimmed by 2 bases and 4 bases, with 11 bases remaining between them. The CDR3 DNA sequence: TGCAGTGCTAGATGGGGGGCGGCCTATGGCTACACCTTC. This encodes CSARWGAAYGYTF.

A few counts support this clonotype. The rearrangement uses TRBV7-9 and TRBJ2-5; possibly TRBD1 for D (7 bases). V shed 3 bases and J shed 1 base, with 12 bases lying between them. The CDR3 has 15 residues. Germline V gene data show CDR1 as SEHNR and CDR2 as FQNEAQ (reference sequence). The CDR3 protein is CASSLEGTAQETQYF. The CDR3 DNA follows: TGTGCCAGCAGCTTGGAGGGGACAGCCCAAGAGACCCAGTACTTC.

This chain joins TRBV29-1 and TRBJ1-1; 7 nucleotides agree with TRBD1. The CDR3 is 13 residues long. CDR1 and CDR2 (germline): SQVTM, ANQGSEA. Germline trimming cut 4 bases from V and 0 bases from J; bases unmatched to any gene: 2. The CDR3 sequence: CSVGGQLNTEAFF. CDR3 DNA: TGCAGCGTTGGGGGACAGCTGAACACTGAAGCTTTCTTT.

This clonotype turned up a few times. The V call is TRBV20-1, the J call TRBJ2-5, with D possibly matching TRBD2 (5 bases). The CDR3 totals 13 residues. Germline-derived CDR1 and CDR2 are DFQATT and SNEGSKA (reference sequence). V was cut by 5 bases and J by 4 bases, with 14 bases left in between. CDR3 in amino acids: CSAGPGVRETQYF. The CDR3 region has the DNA TGCAGTGCTGGCCCCGGGGTAAGAGAGACCCAGTACTTC.

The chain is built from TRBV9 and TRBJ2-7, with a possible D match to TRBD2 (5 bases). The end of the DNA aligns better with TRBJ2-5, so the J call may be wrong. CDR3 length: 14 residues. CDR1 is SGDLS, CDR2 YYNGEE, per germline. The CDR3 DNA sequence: TGTGCCAGCAGCGTCGGAGGTTTTGAGGAGACCCAGTACTTC. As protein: CASSVGGFEETQYF.

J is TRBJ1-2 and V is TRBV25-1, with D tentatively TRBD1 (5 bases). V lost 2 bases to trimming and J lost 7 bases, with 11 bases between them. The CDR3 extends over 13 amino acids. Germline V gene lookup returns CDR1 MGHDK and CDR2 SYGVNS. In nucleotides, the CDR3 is TGTGCCAGCAGTGAAGGCGTTGGGGCTGGCTACACCTTC. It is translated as CASSEGVGAGYTF.

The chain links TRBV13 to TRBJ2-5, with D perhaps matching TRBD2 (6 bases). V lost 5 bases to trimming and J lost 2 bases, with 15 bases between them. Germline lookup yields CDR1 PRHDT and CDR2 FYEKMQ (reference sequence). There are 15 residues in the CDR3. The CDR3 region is CASSTRATRQETQYF. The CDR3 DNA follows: TGTGCCAGCAGCACCCGCGCGACTAGGCAAGAGACCCAGTACTTC.